This TCR beta chain was obtained from a study of OX40 agonist ivuxolimab in advanced cancers. The wider study: Every patient in dose escalation had hepatocellular carcinoma, melanoma, renal cell or head and neck cancer. The dose-escalation cohort was around 83% male, with a mean age of about 58 years, ranging roughly 20 to 90.

Study conclusions and caveats: More expanded clones were seen, on average, in CD8+ T cells than in CD4+.

The data were produced by immunoSEQ multiplex PCR, yet TCRdb's version contains in-frame clones alone and is incomplete. The table has under 85,000 clones, around 89% seen once. In the case of this clone: Its antigen is not known.

The sequenced sample was CD4+ or CD8+ T cells sorted from blood, obtained in a trial of the OX40 agonist ivuxolimab. The sequence came from an adult with an advanced solid tumor such as melanoma, head and neck, liver or kidney cancer.

The CDR3 sequence: CASLGAFLLDTEAFF. CDR3 DNA sequence: TGTGCCAGCTTAGGGGCCTTTTTGTTGGACACTGAAGCTTTCTTT. The J gene is TRBJ1-1, the V gene TRBV28; a weak D match, TRBD1 (5 bases). Germline V gene lookup returns CDR1 MDHEN and CDR2 SYDVKM. The ends were cut back, 8 bases at V and 3 bases at J, with 19 bases in the middle. The CDR3 runs to 15 residues.